Each of the 9 T cell receptor beta chains below was sequenced from the same sample in a study of T cells in localized non-small cell lung cancer. Data came from immunoSEQ multiplex PCR; TCRdb stores just in-frame clones and leaves some out. The profile shows tens of thousands of clones, approximately 80% of them singletons. The sample in question was peripheral blood, obtained before any cancer treatment. The receptors derive from a male donor aged 60 or older with stage II squamous cell lung carcinoma.

This sequence joins TRBV30 and TRBJ1-2; no clear D. The V end lost 4 bases, the J end lost 8 bases, and 11 bases lay between the germline ends. This CDR3 is 11 amino acids long. Germline CDR1 GTSNPN, CDR2 SVGIG (reference sequence). The CDR3 loop reads CAWKLEGGYTF. Here the CDR3 DNA reads TGTGCCTGGAAATTGGAGGGCGGCTACACCTTC.

The V gene is TRBV11-3, the J gene TRBJ2-6; D not resolved. The ends were cut back, 4 bases at V and 4 bases at J, with 8 bases in the middle. Germline V gene sequence: CDR1 SGHNT, CDR2 YENEEA. CDR3 length: 14 amino acids. The CDR3 nucleotides read TGTGCCAGCAGCTCAAACGGGGGGGCCAACGTCCTGACTTTC. Translating gives CASSSNGGANVLTF.

The DNA of the CDR3 is TGTGCCAGCAGTTACGCGACGTCCCCTCAGCCCCAGCATTTT. As protein: CASSYATSPQPQHF. This chain joins TRBV6-5 and TRBJ1-5; D is undetermined. V was clipped by 2 bases and J by 6 bases, with 11 bases between them. Germline CDR1 reads MNHEY; CDR2 reads SVGAGI. The CDR3 is 14 residues long.

The chain joins TRBV11-3 to TRBJ2-5; 10 nucleotides line up with TRBD2. The germline V gene has CDR1 SGHNT and CDR2 YENEEA. This CDR3 is built from 15 residues. Trimming removed 6 bases from V and 5 bases from J; junction bases left unmatched: 9. The DNA of the CDR3 is TGTGCCAGCAGTCTGCTAGCGGGAGCGGTTGAGACCCAGTACTTC. It encodes CASSLLAGAVETQYF.

The V call is TRBV11-3, the J call TRBJ2-3; D uncertain. This CDR3 contains 12 residues. Trimming pared 4 bases from V and 6 bases from J, leaving 8 bases between. In germline, CDR1 is SGHNT, CDR2 YENEEA. This CDR3 reads CASSWVSDTQYF. In DNA, the CDR3 is TGTGCCAGCAGCTGGGTATCGGATACGCAGTATTTT.

J is TRBJ2-5 and V is TRBV5-1; D may be TRBD1 (6 bases). Germline V lookup: CDR1 SGHRS, CDR2 YFSETQ. With 1 base removed from V and 2 bases from J, the gap between germline ends came to 15 bases. This CDR3 contains 16 residues. Here the CDR3 reads CASSLSRQALQETQYF. The CDR3 DNA sequence: TGCGCCAGCAGCTTGAGCCGACAGGCTCTACAAGAGACCCAGTACTTC.

Details on this clone: One end of the junction is discordant with germline, which a read error may explain. In the same sample, other DNA sequences code for this CDR3. V is TRBV5-1 and J is TRBJ2-5; D unclear. Germline V gene sequence: CDR1 SGHRS, CDR2 YFSETQ. This CDR3 has 13 amino acids. CDR3 nucleotides: TGCGCCAGCAGCTTGGGCCCTTCGGAGACTCAGTACTTC. It codes for CASSLGPSETQYF.

This chain joins TRBV5-4 and TRBJ2-4; TRBD1 is a possible D gene (5 bases). The CDR3 is 14 residues long. The germline CDR1 and CDR2 sequences are SGHNT and YYREEE (reference sequence). Between the trimmed V and J ends, which lost 0 bases and 1 base, there was a span of 5 bases. The CDR3 region is CASSLDRAKNIQYF. CDR3 DNA: TGTGCCAGCAGCTTGGACAGGGCCAAAAACATTCAGTACTTC.

J is TRBJ1-2 and V is TRBV7-3; 7 bases agree with TRBD1. CDR1 is SGHTA and CDR2 is FQGTGA in the germline V gene. V shed 2 bases, J shed 2 bases, and the junction held 11 bases outside the gene matches. The CDR3 covers 17 residues. The CDR3 spells CASSLGGRDSPNYGYTF. CDR3 nucleotides: TGTGCCAGCAGCTTAGGTGGCCGGGACAGCCCAAACTATGGCTACACCTTC.